The 8 T cell receptor beta chains below all came from one sample that was sequenced in a study of vaccination and CD4 T cells after COVID-19. No cognate antigen is known for these TCRs. The Oncomine TCR Beta short-read assay generated sequence data from the DNA of cultured CD4+ T cells. Genomic DNA was taken out of cultured CD4+ T cells by extraction. TCRdb re-derived calls from the PCR reads in MiXCR, one entry per CDR3 protein. The sample lists some 10,000 distinct CDR3 sequences; 30% to 40% were seen once. Stated treatment: approximately 10-day PBMC culture with coronavirus spike peptide pools or control peptides (ViraFEST assay). CD4+ T cells that came from the unexposed donor were collected before the COVID-19 pandemic (2011-2018). Material for sequencing was CD4+ T cells from blood, cultured in vitro. All receptors come from a human donor in good health.

CDR3 DNA: TGTGCCAGTAGTATTAAAAGGGACCCCCTCTATGGCTACACCTTC. Translation gives CASSIKRDPLYGYTF. The V call is TRBV19, the J call TRBJ1-2; tentative D call: TRBD1 (5 bases). This CDR3 has 15 amino acids. V lost 3 bases and J lost 4, with 15 bases in between. CDR1 and CDR2 from the germline V gene are LNHDA and SQIVND (reference sequence).

The chain uses TRBV7-2 and TRBJ1-5; 7 positions agree with TRBD1. J was trimmed by 4 bases and V by 4 bases; bases with no gene match: 7. Germline CDR1 and CDR2: SGHTA and FQGNSA. The CDR3 is made up of 15 amino acids. The CDR3: CASSSRTGSNQPQHF. CDR3 bases: TGTGCCAGCAGCTCCAGGACAGGAAGTAATCAGCCCCAGCATTTT.

This clonotype came up a few times. This sequence joins TRBV7-3 and TRBJ1-1; the D gene is possibly TRBD1 (5 bases). The germline gives CDR1 SGHTA, CDR2 FQGTGA. The CDR3 contains 13 residues. The V gene lost 5 bases and the J gene lost 9 bases, with 16 bases spanning the gap. The CDR3 reads CASSLSAGRQAFF. The CDR3 DNA reads TGTGCCAGCAGCCTCAGTGCGGGGCGACAAGCTTTCTTT.

The chain has TRBV24-1 and TRBJ2-7; TRBD2 might be the D (5 bases). Looked up from germline, CDR1 is KGHDR and CDR2 is SFDVKD. The CDR3 contains 13 residues. V lost 5 bases and J 2 bases, leaving 9 bases between the germline ends. Here the CDR3 reads CATSASWTYEQYF. CDR3 nucleotides: TGTGCCACCAGTGCTAGCTGGACCTACGAGCAGTACTTC.

The sample holds a few counts of this clonotype. The chain employs TRBV6-1 and TRBJ2-7; D possibly corresponds to TRBD1 (6 bases). Trimming removed 11 bases at V and 0 bases at J, with 11 bases between. The CDR3 contains 12 residues. Looked up from germline, CDR1 is MNHNS and CDR2 is SASEGT. This chain's CDR3 is CASKGVSYEQYF. The DNA of the CDR3 is TGTGCCTCCAAGGGGGTCTCCTACGAGCAGTACTTC.

This clonotype was seen a few times. The DNA for the CDR3 is TGTGCCAGCAGACCACAGGGAAGCACCTACGAGCAGTACTTC. This sequence encodes CASRPQGSTYEQYF. V usage is TRBV27 and J usage is TRBJ2-7, with a weak D call TRBD1 (6 bases). CDR3 size: 14 residues. The germline V gene encodes CDR1 MNHEY and CDR2 SMNVEV (reference sequence). Trimming shortened V by 6 bases and J by 2 bases, and 14 bases separated the two germline ends.

In the case of this clonotype: The junction differs from germline at one of its ends, possibly a read error. This chain joins TRBV7-7 and TRBJ2-5, with 9 bases fitting TRBD1. Germline CDR1 is SSHAT and CDR2 is FNYEAQ (reference sequence). CDR3 length: 14 residues. The CDR3 nucleotides are TGTGCTAGCAGCTTTACAGGGGGCGGTGAGTCCCAGTACTTC. This codes for CASSFTGGGESQYF.

The chain's CDR3 is CASSKAGGGQPQHF. In DNA form, the CDR3 reads TGTGCCAGCAGTAAAGCGGGGGGAGGCCAGCCCCAGCATTTT. V gene TRBV28 combines with J gene TRBJ1-5; TRBD1 might be the D (5 bases). Germline V gene lookup returns CDR1 MDHEN and CDR2 SYDVKM. This CDR3 comprises 14 residues. The ends were cut back, 5 bases at V and 7 bases at J, with 15 bases in the middle.